This entry features one T cell receptor (beta chain) sequence. Its antigen is unidentified. This specimen belongs to a study of OX40 agonist ivuxolimab in advanced cancers. The CDR3 loop spans 11 amino acids. CDR1 and CDR2 (germline): GTSNPN, SVGIG (reference sequence). Trimming stripped 7 bases from V and 6 bases from J, with 12 bases between. Whole-study results and caveats: Partial responders dosed at 0.1-3.0 mg/kg displayed clonal expansion ranking among the lowest.

Generated by immunoSEQ multiplex PCR, the TCRdb table keeps only in-frame clones and is missing some. The table includes tens of thousands of clones, about 82% detected once. This chain joins TRBV30 and TRBJ1-1; maybe TRBD1 (6 bases). The sequence derives from an adult with an advanced solid tumor such as melanoma, head and neck, liver or kidney cancer. The input for sequencing was CD4+ or CD8+ T cells sorted from blood, taken in a trial of the OX40 agonist ivuxolimab. This CDR3 is CASFSGAEAFF. The CDR3 DNA follows: TGTGCCTCCTTTTCAGGGGCTGAAGCTTTCTTT.